The 9 T cell receptor beta chains below come from one sample, sequenced in a study of shared clonotypes between healthy human individuals. Produced via immunoSEQ multiplex PCR; TCRdb's table is partial and in-frame only. The sample consists of hundreds of thousands of clones, 92% of them appearing once. As defined, naive CD8 cells were CD45RO-negative and positively selected for CCR7, with terminally differentiated effector memory CD45RA+ cells excluded. Sequencing was performed on naive CD8+ T cells sorted from blood. Every receptor here comes from a man aged 25-40 years in good health.

The J gene is TRBJ2-5, the V gene TRBV2; D remains ambiguous. Germline CDR1 and CDR2: SNHLY and FYNNEI. The CDR3 has 13 amino acids. V lost 10 bases to trimming and J lost 2 bases, with 14 bases between them. Here the CDR3 DNA reads TGTGCCACCCACGGCAGGCCTCAAGAGACCCAGTACTTC. As protein: CATHGRPQETQYF.

This rearrangement joins TRBV9 to TRBJ2-7, with D perhaps matching TRBD2 (7 bases). V lost 7 bases to trimming and J lost 7 bases, with 15 bases between them. This CDR3 has 12 amino acids. Looked up from germline, CDR1 is SGDLS and CDR2 is YYNGEE. The CDR3 bases are TGTGCCAGCGGAGGGGGGGCGCGGGAGCAGTACTTC. It codes for CASGGGAREQYF.

The rearrangement joins TRBV27 to TRBJ2-1; 9 nucleotides agree with TRBD2. CDR1 is MNHEY and CDR2 is SMNVEV in the germline V gene (reference sequence). V lost 3 bases and J lost 8; bases outside the gene matches: 8. There are 15 residues in the CDR3. DNA of the CDR3: TGTGCCAGCAGTTTTAGCGGGAGTAATATTGATGAGCAGTTCTTC. It yields the protein CASSFSGSNIDEQFF.

The sample holds one count of this clone. The chain is built from TRBV7-9 and TRBJ2-7, with 14 positions matching TRBD2. Germline assignment: CDR1 SEHNR and CDR2 FQNEAQ (reference sequence). This CDR3 region has 17 residues. After removal of 5 bases from V and 7 bases from J, the junction contained 13 bases not matched to a gene. CDR3 in DNA: TGTGCCAGCAGCCCTGGGACTAGCGGGAGACCCTTCCGTGAGCAGTACTTC. Its translation: CASSPGTSGRPFREQYF.

In regard to this clone: This CDR3 is also generated by other DNA sequences in the sample. The chain is built from TRBV6-5 and TRBJ1-2, with D unresolved. The CDR3 sequence is 14 residues long. The V end was cut by 3 bases, the J end by 8 bases, with 16 bases between. Germline CDR1 reads MNHEY; CDR2 reads SVGAGI. CDR3 nucleotides: TGTGCCAGCAGTTATGGTCTGGGAGTCGACGGCTACACCTTC. It translates to CASSYGLGVDGYTF.

Points on this clone: The junction shows a germline mismatch at one end, possibly a read error. The V call is TRBV19, the J call TRBJ2-7, with D uncertain. The CDR3 has 13 residues. Germline V gives CDR1 LNHDA, CDR2 SQIVND (reference sequence). DNA for the CDR3: TGTGCCAGTAGTATAGTGCACTCCAACGAGCAGTACTTC. It is translated as CASSIVHSNEQYF.

This chain uses TRBV28 with TRBJ1-5, with 7 bases matching TRBD1. Germline-derived CDR1 and CDR2 are MDHEN and SYDVKM. V dropped 6 bases and J dropped 0; count of bases not matched to a gene: 8. This CDR3 is 16 amino acids long. For the CDR3, the DNA is TGTGCCAGCAGCTCCCCCGGGACAGTTAGCAATCAGCCCCAGCATTTT. Translating it yields CASSSPGTVSNQPQHF.

J is TRBJ2-3 and V is TRBV11-2; D gene ambiguous. Trimming stripped 4 bases from V and 6 bases from J, with 5 bases between. CDR1 and CDR2 from the germline V gene are SGHAT and FQNNGV. The CDR3 sequence is 11 residues long. The CDR3 DNA follows: TGTGCCAGCAGCTGGAGCGATACGCAGTATTTT. Its translation is CASSWSDTQYF. The whole variable domain, remainder taken from reference TRBV11-2 and TRBJ2-3, is EAGVAQSPRYKIIEKRQSVAFWCNPISGHATLYWYQQILGQGPKLLIQFQNNGVVDDSQLPKDRFSAERLKGVDSTLKIQPAKLEDSAVYLCASSWSDTQYFGPGTRLTVL.

CDR3 protein: CASSIGSGSNTGELFF. The CDR3 DNA reads as TGTGCCAGTAGTATAGGAAGCGGGAGTAACACCGGGGAGCTGTTTTTT. V gene TRBV19 combines with J gene TRBJ2-2, with 8 bases aligning to TRBD2. Germline V gives CDR1 LNHDA, CDR2 SQIVND (reference sequence). This CDR3 has 16 residues. V trimming: 1 base; J trimming: 2 bases; junction bases outside the gene matches: 3.